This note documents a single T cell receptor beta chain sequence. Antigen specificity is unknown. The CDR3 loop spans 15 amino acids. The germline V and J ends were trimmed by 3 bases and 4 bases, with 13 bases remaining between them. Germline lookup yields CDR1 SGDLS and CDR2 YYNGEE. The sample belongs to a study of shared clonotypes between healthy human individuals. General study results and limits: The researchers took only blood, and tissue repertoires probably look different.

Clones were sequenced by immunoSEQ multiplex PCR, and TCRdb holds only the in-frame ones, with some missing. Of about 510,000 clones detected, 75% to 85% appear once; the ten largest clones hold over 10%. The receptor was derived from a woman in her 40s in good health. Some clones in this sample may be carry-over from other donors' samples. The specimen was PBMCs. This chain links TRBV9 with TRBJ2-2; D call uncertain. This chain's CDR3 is CASSARIEGTGELFF. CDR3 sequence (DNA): TGTGCCAGCAGCGCTAGGATCGAAGGCACCGGGGAGCTGTTTTTT. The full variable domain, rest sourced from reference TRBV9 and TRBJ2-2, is DSGVTQTPKHLITATGQRVTLRCSPRSGDLSVYWYQQSLDQGLQFLIQYYNGEERAKGNILERFSAQQFPDLHSELNLSSLELGDSALYFCASSARIEGTGELFFGEGSRLTVL.